Sequencing of this TCR beta chain was carried out in a study of neurological immune-mediated disorders. TCRdb re-derived calls from the 5' RACE reads in MiXCR, one entry per CDR3 protein. The repertoire holds around 46,000 distinct CDR3 sequences, with about a quarter as singletons. The unsorted libraries were prepared from 2 million PBMCs (stored at -80 C). V lost 6 bases and J lost 5, with 5 bases in between. In germline, CDR1 is MGHDK, CDR2 SYGVNS. The CDR3 has 11 residues. V and J are TRBV25-1 and TRBJ1-5; no definite D call. Sequenced input: PBMCs. The sequence was obtained from an older woman in good health. CDR3 residues: CASSPDQPQHF. The CDR3 bases are TGTGCCAGCAGCCCCGATCAGCCCCAGCATTTT.